These 20 T cell receptor beta chains were sequenced from one sample in a study of blood T cell repertoires in COVID-19. Sequenced by immunoSEQ multiplex PCR; TCRdb stores in-frame clones only, minus some. The sample lists approximately 290,000 clones; 80% to 85% were seen once. The sequencing input was peripheral blood. These receptors were collected from a person aged 65 to 85 with COVID-19, enrolled during active disease.

CDR3 bases: TGCGCCAGCAGCTTGGTCGGGGGGCCCTACAATGAGCAGTTCTTC. Translation gives CASSLVGGPYNEQFF. This chain uses TRBV5-1 with TRBJ2-1, with D perhaps TRBD2 (7 bases). V lost 0 bases and J 2 bases, leaving 9 bases between the germline ends. This CDR3 has 15 amino acids. Germline assignment: CDR1 SGHRS and CDR2 YFSETQ.

The chain is built from TRBV7-3 and TRBJ2-4, with TRBD2 as a possible D gene (6 bases). Germline CDR1 and CDR2: SGHTA and FQGTGA. This CDR3 is built from 13 residues. The V and J ends lost 1 base and 11 bases respectively, with 12 bases between them. CDR3 sequence reads: CASSLIADGVQYF. Written as DNA, the CDR3 is TGTGCCAGCAGCTTAATAGCGGATGGAGTTCAGTACTTC.

The rearrangement uses TRBV15 and TRBJ1-2; 10 nucleotides align to TRBD1. Looked up from germline, CDR1 is LNHNV and CDR2 is YYDKDF (reference sequence). The ends lost 0 bases at V and 3 bases at J; junction bases unmatched: 7. The length of the CDR3 is 17 residues. The CDR3 nucleotides read TGTGCCACCAGCAGAGACGGGACAGGGGTAACCTACTATGGCTACACCTTC. It yields the protein CATSRDGTGVTYYGYTF.

This chain links TRBV28 with TRBJ2-5; 7 nucleotides match TRBD1. Germline loops: CDR1 MDHEN, CDR2 SYDVKM. The V and J ends lost 5 bases and 5 bases, in that order; junction bases with no gene match: 8. The CDR3 covers 14 residues. For the CDR3, the DNA is TGTGCCAGCAGTGACAGACAGGGCATGGAGACCCAGTACTTC. It specifies CASSDRQGMETQYF.

The chain combines TRBV28 with TRBJ1-2; TRBD1 matches 12 bases. Looked up from germline, CDR1 is MDHEN and CDR2 is SYDVKM. The CDR3 is 16 residues long. Trimming removed 2 bases from V and 6 bases from J; junction bases left unmatched: 7. The CDR3 bases are TGTGCCAGCAGTTTAGCGGGGACAGGGGGCGGGGATGGCTACACCTTC. This sequence encodes CASSLAGTGGGDGYTF.

This sequence joins TRBV28 and TRBJ2-7; 10 nucleotides line up with TRBD2. The V and J ends lost 8 bases and 6 bases, in that order; junction bases with no gene match: 7. This CDR3 has 13 residues. The germline V gene has CDR1 MDHEN and CDR2 SYDVKM. DNA of the CDR3: TGTGCCAGCCAGACGCGACTAGCGGGCGAGCAGTACTTC. This gives the protein CASQTRLAGEQYF.

Details on this clone: Other DNA sequences in the sample encode the same CDR3. The chain couples TRBV18 to TRBJ1-1; 10 bases fit TRBD1. V lost 3 bases to trimming and J lost 6 bases; unmatched junction nucleotides: 4. The CDR3 length is 14 residues. Germline V CDR1 and CDR2: KGHSH, LQKENI. The CDR3 bases are TGTGCCAGCTCACCGCTTGGACAGGGGGCTGAAGCTTTCTTT. Translated: CASSPLGQGAEAFF.

This chain joins TRBV4-3 and TRBJ1-2; D might be TRBD1 (5 bases). Looked up from germline, CDR1 is LGHNA and CDR2 is YSLEER. Trimming left V 0 bases short and J 8 bases short, with 13 bases between. CDR3 size: 14 residues. The CDR3: CASSQEEDTGGYTF. The CDR3 bases are TGCGCCAGCAGCCAAGAAGAGGACACTGGGGGCTACACCTTC.

V is TRBV9 and J is TRBJ1-3; possible D gene TRBD1, 6 bases. This CDR3 is built from 15 residues. CDR1 is SGDLS and CDR2 is YYNGEE in the germline V gene. The V gene lost 4 bases and the J gene lost 3 bases, with 14 bases spanning the gap. The CDR3 DNA sequence: TGTGCCAGCAGCCCTAACAGGGTTGGTGGAAACACCATATATTTT. Protein sequence: CASSPNRVGGNTIYF.

The chain combines TRBV9 with TRBJ2-2; the D gene is possibly TRBD2 (7 bases). This CDR3 is 17 amino acids long. CDR1 is SGDLS, CDR2 YYNGEE, per germline. Between the trimmed V and J ends, which lost 0 bases and 5 bases, there was a span of 17 bases. As DNA, the CDR3 is TGTGCCAGCAGCGTAGGGGCGATGGGAGGGGGAACCGGGGAGCTGTTTTTT. It codes for CASSVGAMGGGTGELFF.

V is TRBV27 and J is TRBJ2-5, with D possibly matching TRBD2 (5 bases). Deletions cut 2 bases from V and 3 bases from J, with 10 bases between. The CDR3 length is 14 residues. Germline loops: CDR1 MNHEY, CDR2 SMNVEV (reference sequence). DNA for the CDR3: TGTGCCAGCAGTTTAAGTGGACTGAAAGAGACCCAGTACTTC. Translated, it gives CASSLSGLKETQYF.

This clone has more than one count but fewer than ten. The chain uses TRBV10-1 and TRBJ1-2; 7 bases are shared with TRBD1. CDR3 length: 13 amino acids. Looked up from germline, CDR1 is WNHNN and CDR2 is SYGVQD (reference sequence). Trimming took 6 bases from V and 3 from J; bases not matched to a gene: 4. The CDR3 loop is CASRSDRDYGYTF. Here the CDR3 DNA reads TGCGCCAGCAGGTCCGACAGGGACTATGGCTACACCTTC.

The gene calls are TRBV5-1 and TRBJ2-7, with D possibly being TRBD1 (6 bases). The CDR3 length is 14 residues. Germline loops: CDR1 SGHRS, CDR2 YFSETQ. V lost 0 bases and J 7 bases, leaving 14 bases between the germline ends. As DNA, the CDR3 is TGCGCCAGCAGCTTGGGTCAGGGGACGGAGGAGCAGTACTTC. It codes for CASSLGQGTEEQYF. The full variable domain, with the rest looked up from reference TRBV5-1 and TRBJ2-7, is KAGVTQTPRYLIKTRGQQVTLSCSPISGHRSVSWYQQTPGQGLQFLFEYFSETQRNKGNFPGRFSGRQFSNSRSEMNVSTLELGDSALYLCASSLGQGTEEQYFGPGTRLTVT.

V and J are TRBV19 and TRBJ1-5, with 8 nucleotides matching TRBD1. The CDR3 loop spans 18 amino acids. Germline CDR1 reads LNHDA; CDR2 reads SQIVND (reference sequence). V dropped 6 bases and J dropped 4; count of bases not matched to a gene: 17. The CDR3 nucleotides are TGTGCCAGTAGATGGAGGGGGACAGGTAGTTTAAAAAATCAGCCCCAGCATTTT. Translating it yields CASRWRGTGSLKNQPQHF. Drawing the rest from reference TRBV19 and TRBJ1-5, the complete variable domain is DGGITQSPKYLFRKEGQNVTLSCEQNLNHDAMYWYRQDPGQGLRLIYYSQIVNDFQKGDIAEGYSVSREKKESFPLTVTSAQKNPTAFYLCASRWRGTGSLKNQPQHFGDGTRLSIL.

V usage is TRBV5-3 and J usage is TRBJ2-1; TRBD2 is a possible D gene (5 bases). TRBV5-3 is designated an ORF whose function remains uncertain. V lost 0 bases, J lost 3 bases, and 10 bases lay in between. The CDR3 runs 15 residues. CDR3 in amino acids: CARSLVRAYYNEQFF. CDR3 in DNA: TGTGCCAGAAGCTTGGTGCGGGCATACTACAATGAGCAGTTCTTC.

This sequence joins TRBV28 and TRBJ2-5, with a weak D call TRBD2 (5 bases). The germline V and J ends were trimmed by 10 bases and 3 bases, with 12 bases remaining between them. The CDR3 is 12 residues long. CDR1 is MDHEN, CDR2 SYDVKM, per germline. As DNA, the CDR3 is TGTGCCACCAACCGGGGTGAAGAGACCCAGTACTTC. Translation gives CATNRGEETQYF. Variable domain in full (rest from reference TRBV28 and TRBJ2-5): DVKVTQSSRYLVKRTGEKVFLECVQDMDHENMFWYRQDPGLGLRLIYFSYDVKMKEKGDIPEGYSVSREKKERFSLILESASTNQTSMYLCATNRGEETQYFGPGTRLLVL.

The gene calls are TRBV4-1 and TRBJ2-7, with 7 bases lining up with TRBD1. After removal of 3 bases from V and 3 bases from J, the junction contained 8 bases not matched to a gene. Germline-derived CDR1 and CDR2 are MGHRA and YSYEKL. This CDR3 is 15 amino acids long. DNA of the CDR3: TGCGCCAGCAGCCAGGAAGGGACAGCCCTCTACGAGCAGTACTTC. Translating it yields CASSQEGTALYEQYF.

This clone was observed a single time. V is TRBV27 and J is TRBJ2-7; 8 nucleotides agree with TRBD2. Looked up from germline, CDR1 is MNHEY and CDR2 is SMNVEV (reference sequence). The V gene end was trimmed by 4 bases and the J gene end by 4 bases; junction bases not matched to a gene: 9. This CDR3 has 15 amino acids. The CDR3: CASSSPGLGKYEQYF. For the CDR3, the DNA is TGTGCCAGCAGTTCGCCGGGACTAGGAAAATACGAGCAGTACTTC.

The chain has TRBV7-9 and TRBJ2-2, with TRBD1 matching 8 bases. Germline lookup yields CDR1 SEHNR and CDR2 FQNEAQ (reference sequence). Unmatched junction bases numbered 8, after V lost 4 bases and J lost 1 base. The CDR3 totals 17 residues. CDR3 in DNA: TGTGCCAGCAGCTCGCGGGGTGGACAGGGGAACACCGGGGAGCTGTTTTTT. Its protein is CASSSRGGQGNTGELFF.

This clone was recorded a few times. V usage is TRBV28 and J usage is TRBJ2-7; 8 bases map to TRBD2. V lost 3 bases and J lost 4; bases outside the gene matches: 14. The CDR3 contains 17 residues. Germline V gives CDR1 MDHEN, CDR2 SYDVKM. CDR3 nucleotide sequence: TGTGCCAGCAGTTTGTACAGCGGGGGACATACGGGGTACGAGCAGTACTTC. It codes for CASSLYSGGHTGYEQYF. The full variable domain, in which reference TRBV28 and TRBJ2-7 provide the parts outside the CDR3, is DVKVTQSSRYLVKRTGEKVFLECVQDMDHENMFWYRQDPGLGLRLIYFSYDVKMKEKGDIPEGYSVSREKKERFSLILESASTNQTSMYLCASSLYSGGHTGYEQYFGPGTRLTVT.